Listed below are T cell receptor beta chains from one sample, sequenced in a study of blood T cell repertoires in COVID-19. Clones were sequenced by immunoSEQ multiplex PCR, and TCRdb holds only the in-frame ones, with some missing. The sample gives around 130,000 clones, around 85% of which show up once; more than 3.5% is in the top ten. Sample: peripheral blood. The receptors were sampled from a human donor in a cohort sampled during active COVID-19. The CDR3 runs from the conserved cysteine through the conserved F or W. A D gene is named only where the DNA matches it firmly. Clone size is given for some rows only: seen once, a few or many times, or a class if the clone is expanded.

J gene	clone size	D gene	V gene	CDR3 protein	CDR3 DNA
TRBJ1-4	.	.	TRBV5-1	CASSSGTEKLFF	TGCGCCAGCAGCTCCGGGACAGAAAAACTGTTTTTT
TRBJ1-1	.	.	TRBV5-1	CASSRDKNTEAFF	TGCGCCAGCAGCCGGGACAAGAACACTGAAGCTTTCTTT
TRBJ1-4	.	.	TRBV11-2	CASSEDGRSDEKLFF	TGTGCCAGCAGCGAAGACGGGAGAAGTGATGAAAAACTGTTTTTT
TRBJ2-3	.	.	TRBV9	CASSVPSADTQYF	TGTGCCAGCAGCGTCCCCAGCGCAGATACGCAGTATTTT
TRBJ2-3	.	TRBD1	TRBV7-2	CASRRDRGRTDTQYF	TGTGCCAGCAGACGGGACAGGGGCCGCACAGATACGCAGTATTTT
TRBJ1-2	.	.	TRBV2	CASSGESNYGYTF	TGTGCCAGCAGCGGAGAAAGTAACTATGGCTACACCTTC
TRBJ1-1	.	.	TRBV27	CASIGWEDTEAFF	TGTGCCAGCATAGGATGGGAGGACACTGAAGCTTTCTTT
TRBJ1-6	.	.	TRBV15	CATSRDRAGYNSPLHF	TGTGCCACCAGCAGAGATCGCGCGGGCTATAATTCACCCCTCCACTTT
TRBJ2-3	.	.	TRBV10-3	CATAFSGGTDTQYF	TGTGCCACCGCGTTTTCTGGTGGCACAGATACGCAGTATTTT
TRBJ2-3	.	TRBD1	TRBV4-3	CASSRAWVVGQVDVTQYF	TGCGCCAGCAGCCGAGCCTGGGTGGTAGGACAGGTTGATGTTACGCAGTATTTT
TRBJ1-2	.	TRBD1	TRBV27	CASSLLRGPGPGYTF	TGTGCCAGCAGTTTACTGAGGGGGCCAGGGCCTGGCTACACCTTC
TRBJ1-6	few	TRBD1	TRBV14	CASRLTGGSNSPLHF	TGTGCCAGCAGGTTAACAGGGGGGTCTAATTCACCCCTCCACTTT
TRBJ1-1	.	.	TRBV5-1	CASSVVTGMTEAFF	TGCGCCAGCAGCGTCGTGACAGGAATGACTGAAGCTTTCTTT
TRBJ2-1	.	.	TRBV5-1	CASSRLGAVVNEQFF	TGCGCCAGCAGTCGGCTAGGCGCCGTCGTCAATGAGCAGTTCTTC
TRBJ2-3	.	TRBD1	TRBV18	CASSGLRTGEGDTQYF	TGTGCCAGCTCCGGACTTAGGACAGGGGAAGGGGATACGCAGTATTTT
TRBJ1-2	.	.	TRBV6-4	CASSDPGLEYGYTF	TGTGCCAGCAGTGACCCAGGGTTGGAGTATGGCTACACCTTC
TRBJ1-2	once	.	TRBV28	CASSSQSYGYTF	TGTGCCAGCAGTTCCCAGTCCTATGGCTACACCTTC
TRBJ2-3	.	.	TRBV2	CASSYRTAITDTQYF	TGTGCCAGCAGTTATCGGACAGCAATAACAGATACGCAGTATTTT
TRBJ2-2	.	TRBD1	TRBV19	CASRPGQGWTGELFF	TGTGCCAGTAGACCTGGACAGGGATGGACCGGGGAGCTGTTTTTT
TRBJ2-3	.	TRBD1	TRBV6-5	CASSLDRVVDTQYF	TGTGCCAGCAGTCTCGACAGGGTGGTAGATACGCAGTATTTT
TRBJ1-1	.	.	TRBV10-3	CAIRRGGEITEAFF	TGTGCCATCCGTAGGGGGGGCGAAATCACTGAAGCTTTCTTT
TRBJ2-7	.	.	TRBV12-3/TRBV12-4	CASSKGQFEQYF	TGTGCCAGCAGCAAAGGACAGTTCGAGCAGTACTTC
TRBJ1-4	.	.	TRBV9	CASSGPGWGATNEKLFF	TGTGCCAGCAGCGGACCCGGATGGGGGGCAACTAATGAAAAACTGTTTTTT
TRBJ2-2	.	TRBD2	TRBV28	CASKAGGSNTGELFF	TGTGCCAGCAAAGCGGGAGGGTCGAACACCGGGGAGCTGTTTTTT
TRBJ1-2	.	.	TRBV11-2	CASSLEYKTGYTF	TGTGCCAGCAGCTTAGAGTACAAAACTGGCTACACCTTC
TRBJ1-5	.	TRBD1	TRBV19	CASIGGTGVGNQPQHF	TGTGCCAGTATAGGAGGGACAGGGGTTGGCAATCAGCCCCAGCATTTT
TRBJ2-7	.	.	TRBV7-9	CASSHGRGRTYEQYF	TGTGCCAGCAGCCACGGGAGGGGGCGCACCTACGAGCAGTACTTC
TRBJ2-7	once	.	TRBV12-5	CASGHGVSWSYEQYF	TGTGCTAGTGGCCACGGGGTGAGCTGGTCCTACGAGCAGTACTTC
TRBJ1-1	.	.	TRBV18	CASSPGGGNTEAFF	TGTGCCAGCTCACCGGGGGGAGGGAATACTGAAGCTTTCTTT
TRBJ1-2	.	TRBD1	TRBV5-1	CASSLALDRDNYGYTF	TGCGCCAGCAGCTTGGCCTTGGACAGGGATAACTATGGCTACACCTTC
TRBJ2-7	.	TRBD1	TRBV7-2	CASSRFGTASFSYEQYF	TGTGCCAGCAGCCGTTTCGGGACAGCCTCTTTCTCCTACGAGCAGTACTTC
TRBJ2-1	.	.	TRBV5-1	CASSLGGAAYNEQFF	TGCGCCAGCAGCTTAGGGGGAGCGGCCTACAATGAGCAGTTCTTC
TRBJ2-1	.	.	TRBV6-2/TRBV6-3	CASSYLREVGEQFF	TGTGCCAGCAGTTACCTCAGGGAAGTCGGTGAGCAGTTCTTC
TRBJ2-5	once	.	TRBV24-1	CATSDNGERQETQYF	TGTGCCACCAGTGATAACGGGGAGAGACAAGAGACCCAGTACTTC
TRBJ2-3	few	.	TRBV10-3	CAISQTAGSTDTQYF	TGTGCCATCAGCCAGACGGCGGGGAGCACAGATACGCAGTATTTT
TRBJ2-3	few	TRBD1	TRBV6-5	CASQKDRADTQYF	TGTGCCAGCCAAAAGGACAGGGCAGATACGCAGTATTTT
TRBJ1-2	.	.	TRBV5-4	CASSLVGRANYGYTF	TGTGCCAGCAGCTTGGTGGGCAGAGCTAACTATGGCTACACCTTC
TRBJ1-2	.	.	TRBV25-1	CASSEGEDYGYTF	TGTGCCAGCAGCGAGGGGGAAGATTATGGCTACACCTTC
TRBJ2-1	once	.	TRBV6-2/TRBV6-3	CASSYPAAAPNEQFF	TGTGCCAGCAGTTACCCCGCAGCGGCACCCAATGAGCAGTTCTTC
TRBJ1-4	.	TRBD1	TRBV15	CATSRVGGQGGRKLFF	TGTGCCACCAGCAGAGTAGGAGGACAGGGTGGGAGAAAACTGTTTTTT
TRBJ2-1	.	.	TRBV6-2/TRBV6-3	CASSYLDPPGSYNEQFF	TGTGCCAGCAGTTACTTGGATCCGCCGGGGTCCTACAATGAGCAGTTCTTC
TRBJ2-2	few	TRBD1	TRBV19	CASSQTGTTGELFF	TGTGCCAGTAGTCAGACAGGGACGACCGGGGAGCTGTTTTTT
TRBJ2-7	once	TRBD2	TRBV14	CADSQGLAGKPYEQYF	TGTGCCGACTCCCAGGGACTAGCGGGGAAACCCTACGAGCAGTACTTC
TRBJ2-7	.	TRBD1	TRBV6-2/TRBV6-3	CASSYVGSGGREQYF	TGTGCCAGCAGTTACGTTGGCTCAGGGGGACGCGAGCAGTACTTC
TRBJ2-2	.	.	TRBV18	CASSPQSLQGVNTGELFF	TGTGCCAGCTCACCTCAAAGCCTACAGGGAGTAAACACCGGGGAGCTGTTTTTT
TRBJ2-5	many	TRBD2	TRBV7-8	CASSLAAGGPGETQYF	TGTGCCAGCAGCTTAGCGGCGGGAGGGCCCGGAGAGACCCAGTACTTC
TRBJ2-3	.	.	TRBV10-2	CASRILGASTDTQYF	TGCGCCAGCAGGATATTGGGGGCCAGCACAGATACGCAGTATTTT
TRBJ2-1	.	TRBD1	TRBV5-1	CASSPRTGSGNEQFF	TGCGCCAGCAGCCCGCGGACAGGTTCGGGGAATGAGCAGTTCTTC
TRBJ2-4	.	TRBD2	TRBV2	CASKLAEIAKNIQYF	TGTGCCAGCAAACTAGCGGAGATAGCCAAAAACATTCAGTACTTC
TRBJ1-3	.	TRBD1	TRBV5-1	CASSLQGSRSGNTIYF	TGCGCCAGCAGCTTACAGGGGTCTCGCTCTGGAAACACCATATATTTT
TRBJ2-5	.	TRBD2	TRBV5-6	CASSLGLAGGPGETQYF	TGTGCCAGCAGCTTGGGGCTAGCGGGAGGGCCGGGGGAGACCCAGTACTTC
TRBJ2-3	.	.	TRBV5-1	CASSPSGGPPRDTQYF	TGCGCCAGCAGCCCTAGTGGCGGGCCTCCGAGGGATACGCAGTATTTT
TRBJ1-1	.	.	TRBV18	CASSPSSSPSTHSTFF	TGTGCCAGCTCACCAAGCTCTTCCCCTTCGACACACTCCACTTTCTTT
TRBJ1-4	.	TRBD1	TRBV20-1	CSASNFRDRDEKLFF	TGCAGTGCTAGTAATTTTAGGGACAGGGATGAAAAACTGTTTTTT